Reported below is one T cell receptor (beta chain). This specimen comes from a study of blood T cell repertoires in COVID-19. Study-wide context: Donors in the United States, Italy and Spain gave samples during acute or convalescent COVID-19. Nucleic acid was either cDNA or gDNA, and it came from T cells, B-cell-depleted T cells, or PBMCs.

Using immunoSEQ multiplex PCR, the repertoire was profiled, and TCRdb retains in-frame clones only, with some absent. The sample shows some 76,000 clones, roughly 90% of them seen only once. The CDR3 is 17 residues long. V was shortened by 4 bases and J by 0 bases, with 13 bases between the two germline ends. The germline V gene encodes CDR1 MGHDK and CDR2 SYGVNS. Sequenced sample: peripheral blood. This receptor was taken from a man older than 75 in a cohort sampled during active COVID-19. This sequence joins TRBV25-1 and TRBJ1-6; maybe TRBD1 (6 bases). This CDR3 is CASSAAGVSSYNSPLHF. CDR3 coding DNA: TGTGCCAGCAGTGCGGCAGGGGTTAGCTCCTATAATTCACCCCTCCACTTT. The variable domain in full, completed from reference TRBV25-1 and TRBJ1-6, reads EADIYQTPRYLVIGTGKKITLECSQTMGHDKMYWYQQDPGMELHLIHYSYGVNSTEKGDLSSESTVSRIRTEHFPLTLESARPSHTSQYLCASSAAGVSSYNSPLHFGNGTRLTVT.